This T cell receptor beta chain was found in a study of T-cell reconstitution after alpha-beta-depleted transplantation in children. Unique molecular identifiers were used to barcode this TCRbeta library. MiXCR was run by TCRdb on the PCR reads, yielding one entry per CDR3 protein. The data show some 290,000 distinct CDR3 sequences, about a quarter seen once. As regards this clonotype: What it binds is unknown.

Trimming took 4 bases from V and 3 from J, leaving 18 bases between them. From germline, CDR1 is SGHTA and CDR2 FQGNSA. The CDR3 is 16 residues long. Notes on the study in general: Diversity and T-cell counts at one year after transplant derived mostly from new T cells. Expanded clones from the graft, numbering several hundred, reportedly supplied alpha-beta T cells about two months after transplant. From surviving recipient T cells and thymic progenitors came the high day-60 TCRbeta diversity observed in some patients.

The chain uses TRBV7-2 and TRBJ1-2; TRBD1 is a possible D gene (6 bases). The origin of this receptor is a male patient younger than 18 who had a stem cell transplant for acute lymphoblastic leukemia, so the T cells may come from the graft donor. Material: PBMCs, mostly from graft donor cells, obtained 180 days after TCRalphabeta/CD19-depleted stem cell transplant. The CDR3 is CASSSQRGPGYYGYTF. The CDR3 bases are TGTGCCAGCAGCTCCCAGCGGGGGCCAGGTTACTATGGCTACACCTTC.